A single sample is the source of the 11 T cell receptor beta chains below, sequenced in a study of shared clonotypes between healthy human individuals. Profiling relied on immunoSEQ multiplex PCR, and the TCRdb table lists in-frame clones only, not all of them. The data show around 1 million clones, around 80% seen once. Sequenced input: memory CD4+ T cells sorted from blood. Subset indicated: CD45RA-negative fraction. These receptors were collected from a man between 18 and 35 years old in good health.

This clone was seen more than once but under ten times. The V gene is TRBV6-4, the J gene TRBJ2-7; TRBD2 might be the D (5 bases). There are 15 residues in the CDR3. Germline CDR1 reads MRHNA; CDR2 reads SNTAGT. Trimming cost V 2 bases and J 0 bases, with 11 bases left between them. CDR3 DNA sequence: TGTGCCAGCAGTGACAAGGTAGCGCACTCCTACGAGCAGTACTTC. Its protein product is CASSDKVAHSYEQYF.

This sequence joins TRBV5-4 and TRBJ2-2; no clear D gene. This CDR3 is 12 amino acids long. V lost 4 bases to trimming and J lost 7 bases, with 8 bases between them. Germline CDR1 and CDR2: SGHNT and YYREEE (reference sequence). CDR3 in DNA: TGTGCCAGCAGCCGCCGAGTCGGGGAGCTGTTTTTT. It encodes CASSRRVGELFF.

The V and J genes are TRBV6-4 and TRBJ2-6; 7 nucleotides align to TRBD1. This CDR3 contains 15 residues. Germline trimming cut 0 bases from V and 4 bases from J; bases unmatched to any gene: 0. Germline V gives CDR1 MRHNA, CDR2 SNTAGT. In DNA, the CDR3 is TGTGCCAGCAGTGACTCGACAGGGGGGGCCAACGTCCTGACTTTC. This codes for CASSDSTGGANVLTF.

The CDR3 nucleotides read TGTGCCAGCAGCCGCGGGCAGATAGGACTGAATTCACCCCTCCACTTT. Its protein product is CASSRGQIGLNSPLHF. V is TRBV27 and J is TRBJ1-6; D uncertain. CDR3 size: 16 residues. The germline CDR1 and CDR2 sequences are MNHEY and SMNVEV (reference sequence). Trimming shortened V by 6 bases and J by 7 bases, and 19 bases separated the two germline ends.

This clone is a singleton in its sample. The chain uses TRBV5-4 and TRBJ2-1; 10 nucleotides match TRBD1. Per the germline V gene, CDR1 is SGHNT and CDR2 is YYREEE (reference sequence). The trim removed 4 bases at V and 0 bases at J, leaving 1 base unmatched. CDR3 length: 15 residues. The CDR3 loop is CASSRDRGSYNEQFF. In DNA form, the CDR3 reads TGTGCCAGCAGCCGGGACAGGGGCTCCTACAATGAGCAGTTCTTC.

The rearrangement joins TRBV5-1 to TRBJ1-2; the D gene is possibly TRBD1 (5 bases). The V gene lost 0 bases and the J gene lost 4 bases, with 10 bases spanning the gap. The germline V gene encodes CDR1 SGHRS and CDR2 YFSETQ. The CDR3 extends over 14 amino acids. CDR3 loop: CASSLAAGTYGYTF. In DNA form, the CDR3 reads TGCGCCAGCAGCTTGGCCGCAGGGACCTATGGCTACACCTTC. Full variable domain (missing parts from reference TRBV5-1 and TRBJ1-2): KAGVTQTPRYLIKTRGQQVTLSCSPISGHRSVSWYQQTPGQGLQFLFEYFSETQRNKGNFPGRFSGRQFSNSRSEMNVSTLELGDSALYLCASSLAAGTYGYTFGSGTRLTVV.

This chain connects TRBV2 to TRBJ1-3; D perhaps matches TRBD1 (5 bases). This CDR3 has 15 residues. Germline-derived CDR1 and CDR2 are SNHLY and FYNNEI. With 4 bases removed from V and 4 bases from J, the gap between germline ends came to 14 bases. The CDR3 spells CASSANPGGGNTIYF. For the CDR3, the DNA is TGTGCCAGCAGTGCAAACCCCGGGGGAGGAAACACCATATATTTT. The complete variable domain, with remaining parts taken from reference TRBV2 and TRBJ1-3, reads EPEVTQTPSHQVTQMGQEVILRCVPISNHLYFYWYRQILGQKVEFLVSFYNNEISEKSEIFDDQFSVERPDGSNFTLKIRSTKLEDSAMYFCASSANPGGGNTIYFGEGSWLTVV.

This chain links TRBV6-4 with TRBJ1-2, with unresolved D. The germline V gene encodes CDR1 MRHNA and CDR2 SNTAGT. This CDR3 is 15 amino acids long. V was pared by 7 bases and J by 6 bases, with 21 bases between. DNA for the CDR3: TGTGCCAGCATAGTAAAACTGAAACTACAGAATGGCTACACCTTC. Its protein product is CASIVKLKLQNGYTF.

To note about this clone: This specimen includes other DNA sequences encoding the same CDR3. The V and J genes are TRBV29-1 and TRBJ2-7, with TRBD2 matching over 8 bases. The J segment lost 3 bases and the V segment lost 4 bases, leaving 5 bases of the junction unmatched. The germline V gene has CDR1 SQVTM and CDR2 ANQGSEA. The length of the CDR3 is 13 residues. Written as DNA, the CDR3 is TGCAGCGTTGGAACTAGCGGCAACTACGAGCAGTACTTC. As protein: CSVGTSGNYEQYF.

The gene calls are TRBV5-1 and TRBJ2-7; D is unresolved. CDR1 and CDR2 (germline): SGHRS, YFSETQ. V lost 5 bases and J lost 3, with 9 bases in between. The CDR3 consists of 12 residues. The CDR3 bases are TGCGCCAGCAGTTTGACCCACTACGAGCAGTACTTC. Translated, it gives CASSLTHYEQYF.

V usage is TRBV21-1 and J usage is TRBJ1-5; the D call of TRBD1 is as the table states it, not checked on the DNA. TRBV21-1 is listed as a pseudogene. The CDR3 sequence is 16 residues long. The CDR3 spells CASSCRDRGKNQPQHF. The DNA for the CDR3 is TGTGCCAGCAGCTGCCGGGACAGGGGAAAAAATCAGCCCCAGCATTTT.